One and the same sample provided the 17 T cell receptor beta chains below, sequenced in a study of T cells in Graves' hyperthyroidism and ophthalmopathy. The TCR beta CDR3 regions underwent amplification using RNA transcripts as the source. With the HTBI primer set, the TCR CDR3 went through a first round of RT-PCR. MiXCR, run by TCRdb on the multiplex PCR reads, gives a single entry per CDR3 protein. The table lists roughly 500,000 distinct CDR3 sequences, 35% to 55% of them singletons, with under 20% in the top ten. The sample taken for sequencing was peripheral blood or thyroid tissue (not recorded which). The source of these receptors is an adult woman with Graves' disease, either hyperthyroidism or ophthalmopathy (not recorded which).

This clonotype was observed at least ten times. This chain joins TRBV28 and TRBJ1-4, with D perhaps matching TRBD1 (5 bases). Trimming stripped 3 bases from V and 6 bases from J, with 8 bases between. The CDR3 covers 13 residues. CDR1 and CDR2 from the germline V gene are MDHEN and SYDVKM. CDR3 in amino acids: CASSFRGDEKLFF. DNA of the CDR3: TGTGCCAGCAGTTTCCGAGGGGATGAAAAACTGTTTTTT.

This sequence joins TRBV29-1 and TRBJ2-7; the match to TRBD2 covers 7 bases. The CDR3 is made up of 12 amino acids. V lost 6 bases to trimming and J lost 7 bases; unmatched junction nucleotides: 9. Germline lookup yields CDR1 SQVTM and CDR2 ANQGSEA. The CDR3 protein is CSVGGTVREQYF. CDR3 sequence (DNA): TGCAGCGTGGGGGGGACTGTCCGTGAGCAGTACTTC.

V gene TRBV14 combines with J gene TRBJ2-7; 8 nucleotides agree with TRBD1. The CDR3 has 17 residues. After removal of 4 bases from V and 3 bases from J, the junction contained 14 bases not matched to a gene. The V gene's germline CDR1 is SGHDN and CDR2 FVKESK. This CDR3 is CASSRWGDRGFHYEQYF. The CDR3 bases are TGTGCCAGCAGCCGGTGGGGAGACAGGGGCTTCCACTACGAGCAGTACTTC.

V is TRBV6-1 and J is TRBJ1-2; TRBD1 aligns across 9 bases. This CDR3 region has 15 residues. Per germline, CDR1 MNHNS and CDR2 SASEGT. Unmatched junction bases numbered 13, after V lost 6 bases and J lost 8 bases. CDR3 in DNA: TGTGCCAGCAGAGATTGGACAGGGGCGTACAGGGGCTACACCTTC. Translating it yields CASRDWTGAYRGYTF.

The DNA for the CDR3 is TGCAGTGTGGGTGTTACGGGGGCCGGGGGAGAGCAGTACTTC. It encodes CSVGVTGAGGEQYF. The V gene is TRBV20-1, the J gene TRBJ2-7, with D possibly being TRBD1 or TRBD2 (6 bases each). The CDR3 sequence is 14 residues long. Trimming cost V 7 bases and J 7 bases, with 23 bases left between them. Germline CDR1 and CDR2: DFQATT and SNEGSKA (reference sequence).

This clonotype was counted many times. Here the CDR3 reads CASSAGLASYEQYF. CDR3 coding DNA: TGTGCCAGCAGCGCTGGACTAGCGAGCTACGAGCAGTACTTC. This rearrangement joins TRBV11-2 to TRBJ2-7, with 9 bases identical to TRBD2. The CDR3 length is 14 residues. The V and J ends lost 5 bases and 3 bases, in that order; junction bases with no gene match: 5. Germline V gene sequence: CDR1 SGHAT, CDR2 FQNNGV.

This chain links TRBV7-9 with TRBJ2-2; 8 nucleotides line up with TRBD2. Germline CDR1 and CDR2: SEHNR and FQNEAQ (reference sequence). The CDR3 covers 18 residues. Trimming at V came to 5 bases and at J to 4 bases, leaving 15 bases not matched to a gene. DNA for the CDR3: TGTGCCAGCAGCCCCCCCTTGGTTGGGACTAGGGCCACCGGGGAGCTGTTTTTT. Protein sequence: CASSPPLVGTRATGELFF.

V is TRBV6-6 and J is TRBJ2-5; 7 bases fit TRBD2. V was pared by 6 bases and J by 9 bases, with 19 bases of the junction left unmatched. Per germline, CDR1 MNHNY and CDR2 SVGAGI (reference sequence). This CDR3 comprises 16 residues. The CDR3 is CASSPGPGRSNQPQYF. The CDR3 DNA is TGTGCCAGCAGCCCGGGCCCCGGGAGGAGCAATCAGCCCCAGTACTTC.

This clonotype came up many times. V usage is TRBV11-2 and J usage is TRBJ2-7, with a tentative D call TRBD2 (5 bases). Deletions cut 5 bases from V and 2 bases from J, with 13 bases between. The CDR3 spans 14 residues. The germline gives CDR1 SGHAT, CDR2 FQNNGV. The CDR3 reads CASSGGGAPYEQYF. CDR3 nucleotide sequence: TGTGCCAGCAGCGGTGGAGGAGCCCCCTACGAGCAGTACTTC.

Points on this clonotype: A much larger clonotype is one base distant, so this may be a read error. The V call is TRBV12-3 or TRBV12-4, the J call TRBJ2-2, with 7 bases lining up with TRBD1. The CDR3 loop spans 15 amino acids. The CDR3 loop reads CASSQITGDTGELLF. The CDR3 DNA reads as TGTGCCAGCAGTCAAATTACAGGGGACACCGGGGAGCTGCTTTTT.

Regarding this clonotype: In this CDR3 the conserved last residue, phenylalanine or tryptophan, is missing, so a read error is likely. Because the CDR3's place on the DNA is in doubt, the DNA is left out and the CDR3 is given as listed by TCRdb. V usage is TRBV12-3 or TRBV12-4 and J usage is TRBJ1-3. Including both end residues, the CDR3 is 9 amino acids long. CDR3 in amino acids: CASRGLVYT.

At least ten counts were recorded for this clonotype. The chain joins TRBV19 to TRBJ1-1; TRBD1 matches at 7 bases. V dropped 3 bases and J dropped 0; count of bases not matched to a gene: 7. This CDR3 has 16 amino acids. Germline-derived CDR1 and CDR2 are LNHDA and SQIVND (reference sequence). DNA of the CDR3: TGTGCCAGTAGTATGGGGGACAGAACGATGAACACTGAAGCTTTCTTT. The encoded protein is CASSMGDRTMNTEAFF.

The CDR3 bases are TGCAGCGTTGAAGATGGGCAGGGAAGGATAGCTTTCTTT. Amino acids: CSVEDGQGRIAFF. V usage is TRBV29-1 and J usage is TRBJ1-1; D may be TRBD1 (5 bases). Trimming removed 0 bases from V and 10 bases from J, with 15 bases in between. Germline V gene sequence: CDR1 SQVTM, CDR2 ANQGSEA. The CDR3 runs 13 residues.

This clonotype has a count of ten or more. This chain uses TRBV20-1 with TRBJ2-7; D remains ambiguous. Germline V CDR1 and CDR2: DFQATT, SNEGSKA (reference sequence). V was pared by 3 bases and J by 0 bases, with 12 bases between. This CDR3 spans 14 amino acids. In nucleotides, the CDR3 is TGCAGTGCTAGTTTGGGGTGGAGCTCCTACGAGCAGTACTTC. Protein sequence: CSASLGWSSYEQYF.

This clonotype turned up a few times. V and J are TRBV12-3 or TRBV12-4 and TRBJ2-5; either TRBD1 or TRBD2 may fit D (5 bases each). CDR3 length equals 11 residues. The ends were cut back, 10 bases at V and 5 bases at J, with 11 bases in the middle. In DNA form, the CDR3 reads TGTGCCACCCGGGACCGGGAGACCCAGTACTTC. Its translation is CATRDRETQYF.

The rearrangement joins TRBV20-1 to TRBJ1-2, with D possibly TRBD1 on 5 matching bases. V gave up 4 bases and J gave up 12 bases, with 18 bases separating them. The V gene's germline CDR1 is DFQATT and CDR2 SNEGSKA (reference sequence). The CDR3 has 12 residues. The CDR3 nucleotides read TGCAGTGCTACTGTGTTGGGGGTGGGGAACACCTTC. It encodes CSATVLGVGNTF.

The chain links TRBV7-9 to TRBJ2-2, with D possibly matching TRBD1 (6 bases). The CDR3 has 13 amino acids. The germline V gene encodes CDR1 SEHNR and CDR2 FQNEAQ (reference sequence). Trimming stripped 5 bases from V and 8 bases from J, with 12 bases between. CDR3 bases: TGTGCCAGCAGCCCCACCGGACAGGGGGAGCTGTTTTTT. This sequence encodes CASSPTGQGELFF.